This T cell receptor (beta chain) was obtained from a study of spatial heterogeneity in lung cancer. TCRdb reanalysed the 5' RACE reads using MiXCR and keeps one entry per CDR3 protein. Found here are over 35,000 distinct CDR3 sequences, about 11% of them singletons; the top ten hold more than 15%. Time point of the sample: blood at routine non-recurrence follow-up after resection. The CDR3 runs 13 residues. V trimming: 11 bases; J trimming: 4 bases; junction bases outside the gene matches: 9. From germline, CDR1 is ENHRY and CDR2 SYGVKD. The source material was PBMCs, sampled at follow-up. The chain links TRBV10-3 to TRBJ2-7, with TRBD1 matching over 9 bases. This sequence originates from a female donor with early-stage non-small cell lung cancer. The CDR3, as DNA: TGTGCCGCCACCGGGGACAGGGATTACGAGCAGTACTTC. Protein: CAATGDRDYEQYF.